The TCR beta chain described here comes from a study of human T cells and chemical hapten exposure. At the level of the study: Sensitization was performed using 2% DPC on a roughly 2 cm by roughly 2 cm upper inner arm skin site. Patients, predominantly female, presented with alopecia areata, totalis or universalis.

This sample's time point: patch test 3, about 24 weeks after DPC sensitization. Treatment in this sample: therapeutic diphenylcyclopropenone sensitization with weekly scalp DPC. TCRdb re-analysed the RACE reads in MiXCR, keeping a single row per CDR3 protein. The data hold approximately 110,000 distinct CDR3 sequences, with approximately 36% observed a single time. Whole-study results and caveats: Expanded TCR counts at PT1 went up together with patch test score, a positive correlation. TCRs at a frequency above 1 in 1000 stayed unchanged with DPC sensitization.

On this clonotype: Its cognate antigen is unknown.

V was shortened by 3 bases and J by 4 bases, with 12 bases between the two germline ends. This CDR3 region has 14 residues. Germline CDR1 SGHRS, CDR2 YFSETQ. The source is a man aged 35-49 years with alopecia areata. Some clones in this sample may be carry-over from other donors' samples. The sequencing here drew on whole blood, taken in connection with sensitization to the hapten diphenylcyclopropenone (DPC). V usage is TRBV5-1 and J usage is TRBJ2-3; D is tentatively TRBD1 or TRBD2 (5 bases each). DNA of the CDR3: TGCGCCAGCAGCTCGTTGACAGCGGCAGATACGCAGTATTTT. This translates into CASSSLTAADTQYF.